This TCR beta chain was profiled in a study of blood T cell repertoires in COVID-19. Turning to the study itself: There were acute and convalescent COVID-19 samples, and they came from the United States, Italy and Spain. The analysed material was cDNA or gDNA that came from T cells, B-cell-depleted T cells, or PBMCs.

In the study's own analysis: Amplification with reference gene primers provided the estimates of nucleated cell counts. Sequencing was performed with immunoSEQ multiplex PCR; in TCRdb, only in-frame clones are kept and a portion is missing. The D gene and trimming were derived from the DNA, and the V and J assignments and clone size from that table. The table includes about 140,000 clones, around 91% detected once. The V gene end was trimmed by 7 bases and the J gene end by 2 bases; junction bases not matched to a gene: 8. The CDR3 is made up of 17 amino acids. Per the germline V gene, CDR1 is SNHLY and CDR2 is FYNNEI.

This sequence originates from a woman aged 55 to 70 with active COVID-19. The sequencing input was peripheral blood. The V call is TRBV2, the J call TRBJ2-1; 13 bases line up with TRBD2. Here the CDR3 reads CASKKGLAGITYNEQFF. The DNA for the CDR3 is TGTGCCAGCAAAAAGGGACTAGCGGGAATTACCTACAATGAGCAGTTCTTC.